One and the same sample provided the 5 T cell receptor beta chains below, sequenced in a study of OX40 agonist ivuxolimab in advanced cancers. TCRdb's table, derived via immunoSEQ multiplex PCR, lists solely in-frame clones and lacks some. The data show 45,000 or so clones, around nine tenths seen once. The specimen comprised CD4+ or CD8+ T cells sorted from blood, sampled in a trial of the OX40 agonist ivuxolimab. All receptors derive from an adult with an advanced solid tumor such as melanoma, head and neck, liver or kidney cancer.

The V and J genes are TRBV27 and TRBJ1-1; D is undetermined. The CDR3 is made up of 14 amino acids. CDR1 and CDR2 (germline): MNHEY, SMNVEV (reference sequence). Trimming took 6 bases from V and 5 from J, leaving 16 bases between them. For the CDR3, the DNA is TGTGCCAGCAGACCAGACCCCGGGTATACTGAAGCTTTCTTT. This codes for CASRPDPGYTEAFF.

The J gene is TRBJ2-5, the V gene TRBV7-2; D possibly matches TRBD1 or TRBD2 (6 bases each). The CDR3 loop spans 14 amino acids. V lost 7 bases and J 4 bases, leaving 16 bases between the germline ends. CDR1 is SGHTA, CDR2 FQGNSA, per germline. The CDR3 region has the DNA TGTGCCAGCACCATAGGGGGAGGCTTAGAGACCCAGTACTTC. This codes for CASTIGGGLETQYF.

The genes are TRBV7-3 and TRBJ2-6; no clear D. Germline loops: CDR1 SGHTA, CDR2 FQGTGA. This CDR3 has 14 residues. Trimming stripped 5 bases from V and 0 bases from J, with 5 bases between. CDR3 protein: CASSHYSGANVLTF. The CDR3 region has the DNA TGTGCCAGCAGCCATTACTCTGGGGCCAACGTCCTGACTTTC.

The J gene is TRBJ2-7, the V gene TRBV28; 7 bases align to TRBD2. In germline, CDR1 is MDHEN, CDR2 SYDVKM. With V trimmed by 8 bases and J by 0 bases, 7 bases remained unmatched. The CDR3 spans 14 residues. The chain's CDR3 is CASLSRGSSYEQYF. In nucleotides, the CDR3 is TGTGCCAGCCTTTCGCGGGGGAGCTCCTACGAGCAGTACTTC. The full variable domain, in which reference TRBV28 and TRBJ2-7 provide the parts outside the CDR3, is DVKVTQSSRYLVKRTGEKVFLECVQDMDHENMFWYRQDPGLGLRLIYFSYDVKMKEKGDIPEGYSVSREKKERFSLILESASTNQTSMYLCASLSRGSSYEQYFGPGTRLTVT.

V usage is TRBV7-2 and J usage is TRBJ2-3, with 14 bases identical to TRBD2. The ends lost 2 bases at V and 7 bases at J; junction bases unmatched: 8. The V gene's germline CDR1 is SGHTA and CDR2 FQGNSA. The CDR3 contains 17 residues. Here the CDR3 DNA reads TGTGCCAGCAGCTTAACCGGGACTAGCGGGAGACTAAATACGCAGTATTTT. Protein product: CASSLTGTSGRLNTQYF.